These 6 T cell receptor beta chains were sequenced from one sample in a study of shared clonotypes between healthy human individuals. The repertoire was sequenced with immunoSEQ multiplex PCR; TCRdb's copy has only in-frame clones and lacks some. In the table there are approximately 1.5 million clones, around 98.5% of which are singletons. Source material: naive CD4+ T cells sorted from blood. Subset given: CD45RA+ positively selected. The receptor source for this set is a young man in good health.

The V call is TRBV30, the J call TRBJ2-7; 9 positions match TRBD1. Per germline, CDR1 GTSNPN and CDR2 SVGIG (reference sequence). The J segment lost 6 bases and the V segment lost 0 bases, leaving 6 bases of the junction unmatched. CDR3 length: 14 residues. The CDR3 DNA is TGTGCCTGGAGTGTACTGGGACAGGGAAGCGAGCAGTACTTC. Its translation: CAWSVLGQGSEQYF.

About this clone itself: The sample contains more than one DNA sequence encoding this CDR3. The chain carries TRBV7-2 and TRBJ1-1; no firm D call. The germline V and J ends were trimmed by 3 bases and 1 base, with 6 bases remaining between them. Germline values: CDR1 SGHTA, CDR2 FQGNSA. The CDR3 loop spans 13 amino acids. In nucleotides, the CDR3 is TGTGCCAGCAGCTTTACCGGGAACACTGAAGCTTTCTTT. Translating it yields CASSFTGNTEAFF.

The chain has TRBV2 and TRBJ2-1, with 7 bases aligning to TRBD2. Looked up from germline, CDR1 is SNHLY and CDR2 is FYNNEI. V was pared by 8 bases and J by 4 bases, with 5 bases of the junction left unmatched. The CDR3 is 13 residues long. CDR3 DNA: TGTGCCAGCCGGGGGGAGCCGTACAATGAGCAGTTCTTC. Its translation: CASRGEPYNEQFF.

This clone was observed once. The CDR3 sequence is CASSSIGGAYGETQYF. The DNA for the CDR3 is TGTGCCAGCAGCTCCATTGGCGGGGCGTATGGAGAGACCCAGTACTTC. The chain carries TRBV7-8 and TRBJ2-5; a possible D gene is TRBD2 (6 bases). V dropped 4 bases and J dropped 4 bases, with 19 bases sitting between them. Germline V gene lookup returns CDR1 SGHVS and CDR2 FQNEAQ. This CDR3 contains 16 residues.

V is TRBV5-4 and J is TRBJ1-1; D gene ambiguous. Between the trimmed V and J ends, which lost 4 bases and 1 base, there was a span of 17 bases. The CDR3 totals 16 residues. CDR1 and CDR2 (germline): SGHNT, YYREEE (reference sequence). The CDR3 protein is CASSPEAGIRNTEAFF. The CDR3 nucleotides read TGTGCCAGCAGCCCAGAGGCGGGAATTAGGAACACTGAAGCTTTCTTT.

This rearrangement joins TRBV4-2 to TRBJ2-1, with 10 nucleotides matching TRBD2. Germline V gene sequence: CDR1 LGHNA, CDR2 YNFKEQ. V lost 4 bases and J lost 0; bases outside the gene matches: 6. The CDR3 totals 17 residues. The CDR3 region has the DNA TGTGCCAGCAGCCCACTAGCGGGGTTTAGCTCCTACAATGAGCAGTTCTTC. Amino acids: CASSPLAGFSSYNEQFF.